This TCR beta chain was sequenced for a study of cytomegalovirus exposure and HLA in healthy donors. Study observations and caveats: Exclusion as indistinguishable affected some V segments, including TRBV6-2 and TRBV6-3. Prior analysis indicated that the majority of TCR beta V segments exhibited productivity approximately 90% or approximately 30% of the time. Later analysis associated a missense DCLRE1C variant with TCR beta V- and J-gene trimming.

With regard to this clone: Antigen unknown.

Both 60 Vbeta primers and 13 Jbeta primers went into the PCR. Sequencing used immunoSEQ multiplex PCR; TCRdb keeps in-frame clones, though not all of them. This sample has about 68,000 clones, with roughly four fifths found just once. Germline trimming cut 6 bases from V and 2 bases from J; bases unmatched to any gene: 14. The CDR3 loop spans 18 amino acids. Germline V lookup: CDR1 SGHTA, CDR2 FQGNSA. This chain uses TRBV7-2 with TRBJ2-3, with 10 bases that match TRBD2. Source material: PBMCs. This sequence was found in a human donor in good health. The CDR3 loop reads CASSSDASGGSFTDTQYF. The CDR3 bases are TGTGCCAGCAGTTCTGACGCTAGCGGGGGTTCTTTCACAGATACGCAGTATTTT.